This is a list of T cell receptor beta chains from one sample in a study of blood T cell repertoires in COVID-19. Profiling relied on immunoSEQ multiplex PCR, and the TCRdb table lists in-frame clones only, not all of them. The data show 400,000 or so clones, approximately 86% seen once. What was sequenced was PBMCs or T cells enriched from blood (not recorded which). Receptor source: a woman in her thirties or forties with acute COVID-19. Each CDR3 is given with its conserved first and last residue. A D gene is named only where the DNA matches it firmly. The listing skips clone size in some rows; elsewhere it reads once, few, many or a size class.

d_gene	j_gene	abundance	v_gene	CDR3aa	CDR3nt
NA	TRBJ2-3	once	TRBV11-3	CASSLGTGTGKDTQYF	TGTGCCAGCAGCTTGGGCACCGGGACTGGGAAAGATACGCAGTATTTT
TRBD2	TRBJ2-7	NA	TRBV7-8	CASSSRLAGGYSNEQYF	TGTGCCAGCAGCTCAAGACTAGCGGGGGGATATAGTAACGAGCAGTACTTC
TRBD1	TRBJ1-4	NA	TRBV2	CASSLRDRGKEKLFF	TGTGCCAGCAGTCTACGGGACAGGGGGAAGGAAAAACTGTTTTTT
NA	TRBJ2-7	NA	TRBV6-5	CASSFRRGNYEQYF	TGTGCCAGCAGTTTCCGCCGGGGGAACTACGAGCAGTACTTC
TRBD2	TRBJ2-5	once	TRBV5-4	CASSLDTTSGPGAQYF	TGTGCCAGCAGCTTGGATACTACTAGCGGTCCTGGGGCCCAGTACTTC
TRBD2	TRBJ2-1	NA	TRBV4-1	CASSRGGAPYNEQFF	TGCGCCAGCAGCCGCGGGGGGGCGCCTTACAATGAGCAGTTCTTC
NA	TRBJ2-6	NA	TRBV9	CASSANNRAGANVLTF	TGTGCCAGCAGCGCCAATAACAGGGCTGGGGCCAACGTCCTGACTTTC
NA	TRBJ1-2	few	TRBV4-2	CASSPIKPGGSNYGYTF	TGTGCCAGCAGCCCGATTAAACCAGGAGGATCTAACTATGGCTACACCTTC
NA	TRBJ2-6	NA	TRBV6-5	CASRDSSGANVLTF	TGTGCCAGCAGGGACAGCTCTGGGGCCAACGTCCTGACTTTC
NA	TRBJ1-1	NA	TRBV4-1	CASSQDTVFTEAFF	TGCGCCAGCAGCCAAGATACGGTTTTCACTGAAGCTTTCTTT
NA	TRBJ1-3	once	TRBV19	CASTELGNTIYF	TGTGCCAGTACCGAACTTGGAAACACCATATATTTT
NA	TRBJ2-5	NA	TRBV12-3/TRBV12-4	CASSFSRGQTQYF	TGTGCCAGCAGTTTTAGCAGGGGACAGACCCAGTACTTC
NA	TRBJ1-4	NA	TRBV24-1	CATQSGPGREGEKLFF	TGTGCCACCCAGTCCGGACCAGGGAGGGAAGGTGAAAAACTGTTTTTT
NA	TRBJ1-2	NA	TRBV5-1	CASSSGEGLGYTF	TGCGCCAGCAGCTCCGGGGAGGGGTTGGGCTACACCTTC
NA	TRBJ1-1	NA	TRBV20-1	CSARGGEAFF	TGCAGTGCGCGGGGGGGAGAAGCTTTCTTT
TRBD2	TRBJ2-5	NA	TRBV27	CASSFYSGGRSETQYF	TGTGCCAGCAGTTTCTATAGCGGGGGGCGTTCGGAGACCCAGTACTTC
TRBD1	TRBJ2-5	NA	TRBV19	CASSIVTGQGRETQYF	TGTGCCAGTAGTATAGTCACGGGACAGGGGCGCGAGACCCAGTACTTC
TRBD1	TRBJ2-5	NA	TRBV11-2	CASSGTAQETQYF	TGTGCCAGCAGCGGGACAGCCCAAGAGACCCAGTACTTC
NA	TRBJ2-1	NA	TRBV7-2	CASGGNEQFF	TGTGCCAGCGGAGGGAATGAGCAGTTCTTC
NA	TRBJ2-5	NA	TRBV14	CASSQATGTQYF	TGTGCCAGCAGCCAAGCGACGGGGACCCAGTACTTC
NA	TRBJ2-3	NA	TRBV9	CASSVAPRLTDTQYF	TGTGCCAGCAGCGTAGCTCCACGACTCACAGATACGCAGTATTTT
TRBD1	TRBJ1-5	NA	TRBV27	CASSSFYRGRNQPQHF	TGTGCCAGCAGCTCCTTCTACAGGGGAAGGAATCAGCCCCAGCATTTT